Each of the 8 T cell receptor beta chains below was sequenced from the same sample in a study of blood T cell repertoires in COVID-19. Libraries were prepared by immunoSEQ multiplex PCR; TCRdb keeps only in-frame clonotypes and omits some of them. The sample includes 200,000 to 250,000 clones, approximately 90% of them seen just once. Sequencing used peripheral blood. Every receptor here comes from a man aged 55-75 years with COVID-19, enrolled during active disease.

V and J are TRBV19 and TRBJ1-4; 7 bases fit TRBD1. This CDR3 comprises 15 residues. After removal of 1 base from V and 5 bases from J, the junction contained 4 bases not matched to a gene. The V gene's germline CDR1 is LNHDA and CDR2 SQIVND (reference sequence). This CDR3 is CASSIGGTENEKLFF. CDR3 bases: TGTGCCAGTAGTATAGGGGGGACAGAGAATGAAAAACTGTTTTTT.

This clone has only a few counts. CDR3 coding DNA: TGTGCTAGTGGTTTGGTTCAGGGGGCCAATTCACCCCTCCACTTT. Translated, it gives CASGLVQGANSPLHF. The chain couples TRBV12-5 to TRBJ1-6; 8 nucleotides align to TRBD1. The CDR3 has 15 amino acids. Germline-derived CDR1 and CDR2 are LGHNT and FRNRAP. V shed 0 bases and J 7 bases; nucleotides not matched to a gene: 2.

This chain joins TRBV5-1 and TRBJ1-5; 8 bases map to TRBD1. V was clipped by 4 bases and J by 5 bases; unmatched bases: 8. Germline loops: CDR1 SGHRS, CDR2 YFSETQ. This CDR3 is built from 15 residues. The CDR3 DNA reads as TGCGCCAGCAGCCCCGGACAGGGAAGGCATCAGCCCCAGCATTTT. Protein sequence: CASSPGQGRHQPQHF.

The chain links TRBV4-2 to TRBJ2-7; 12 nucleotides line up with TRBD2. The CDR3 runs to 17 residues. Germline V gene sequence: CDR1 LGHNA, CDR2 YNFKEQ. V gave up 1 base and J gave up 3 bases; unmatched junction bases: 7. In nucleotides, the CDR3 is TGTGCCAGCAGCCAAGGGTCCGGACTAGCGGGGTTCTACGAGCAGTACTTC. It specifies CASSQGSGLAGFYEQYF.

The chain combines TRBV19 with TRBJ1-3; possibly TRBD1 for D (5 bases). The CDR3 consists of 14 residues. V lost 6 bases and J lost 3, with 12 bases in between. CDR1 is LNHDA, CDR2 SQIVND, per germline (reference sequence). DNA of the CDR3: TGTGCCAGTAGCCGGACATTACTTGGAAACACCATATATTTT. This encodes CASSRTLLGNTIYF.

The CDR3, as DNA: TGTGCCAGCAGCGCACAGGGAACCCCTGAAGCTTTCTTT. It translates to CASSAQGTPEAFF. V and J are TRBV5-4 and TRBJ1-1; TRBD1 is a possible D gene (6 bases). Trimming took off 4 bases at V and 6 bases at J, with 13 bases between the two ends. Germline CDR1 SGHNT, CDR2 YYREEE (reference sequence). CDR3 length: 13 amino acids.

The chain employs TRBV19 and TRBJ1-3; the D gene is possibly TRBD1 (5 bases). Deletions cut 3 bases from V and 0 bases from J, with 9 bases between. The CDR3 is 15 amino acids. In germline, CDR1 is LNHDA, CDR2 SQIVND (reference sequence). For the CDR3, the DNA is TGTGCCAGTAGTATCCCAGGGCTCTCTGGAAACACCATATATTTT. It encodes CASSIPGLSGNTIYF.

V usage is TRBV28 and J usage is TRBJ2-1; D is possibly TRBD1 (6 bases). V lost 2 bases and J 0 bases, leaving 8 bases between the germline ends. From germline, CDR1 is MDHEN and CDR2 SYDVKM. The CDR3 has 15 residues. The CDR3 sequence: CASSLGGGSYNEQFF. The CDR3 DNA is TGTGCCAGCAGTTTAGGGGGCGGCTCCTACAATGAGCAGTTCTTC. Full variable domain (rest looked up from reference TRBV28 and TRBJ2-1): DVKVTQSSRYLVKRTGEKVFLECVQDMDHENMFWYRQDPGLGLRLIYFSYDVKMKEKGDIPEGYSVSREKKERFSLILESASTNQTSMYLCASSLGGGSYNEQFFGPGTRLTVL.